The 24 T cell receptor beta chains listed next were all sequenced from one sample in a study of T-cell reconstitution after alpha-beta-depleted transplantation in children. The authors prepared the TCRbeta library with unique molecular identifiers. TCRdb processed the PCR reads anew with MiXCR; each CDR3 protein has one entry. The sample comprises about 610,000 distinct CDR3 sequences, roughly a tenth of which are singletons, and about 4.3% rests with the top ten. Sequenced material: PBMCs from the stem cell graft donor, taken from the stem cell graft. Source of these receptors: a human donor who donated a stem cell graft to a child with acute myeloid leukemia.

This clonotype has a count of ten or more. This rearrangement joins TRBV4-3 to TRBJ2-3; D is perhaps TRBD1 (6 bases). V was trimmed by 4 bases and J by 8 bases, leaving 13 bases between them. The germline CDR1 and CDR2 sequences are LGHNA and YSLEER. This CDR3 has 13 amino acids. CDR3 DNA sequence: TGCGCCAGCAGCCGCTCGACAGGAGGTACGCAGTATTTT. It yields the protein CASSRSTGGTQYF.

This clonotype was counted between two and nine times. V usage is TRBV7-3 and J usage is TRBJ2-2; D might be TRBD2 (6 bases). CDR3 length: 15 amino acids. The V end was cut by 5 bases, the J end by 5 bases, with 15 bases between. Germline V CDR1 and CDR2: SGHTA, FQGTGA. CDR3 in amino acids: CASSIPGLRTGELFF. The CDR3 nucleotides read TGTGCCAGCAGCATTCCGGGACTCAGGACCGGGGAGCTGTTTTTT.

This clonotype was observed a handful of times. The CDR3 loop reads CASNRGNQPQHF. The CDR3 bases are TGTGCCAGCAACCGGGGAAACCAGCCCCAGCATTTT. The chain joins TRBV2 to TRBJ1-5; D gene unclear. The CDR3 consists of 12 residues. In germline, CDR1 is SNHLY, CDR2 FYNNEI. V was trimmed by 7 bases and J by 7 bases, leaving 11 bases between them.

J is TRBJ1-1 and V is TRBV4-2; D is undetermined. Trimming removed 0 bases from V and 3 bases from J, with 8 bases in between. This CDR3 is built from 14 residues. The germline V gene has CDR1 LGHNA and CDR2 YNFKEQ. The CDR3 protein is CASSQDRRDTEAFF. The CDR3 DNA is TGTGCCAGCAGCCAAGATCGGCGGGACACTGAAGCTTTCTTT.

The V call is TRBV20-1, the J call TRBJ2-1; TRBD2 agrees at 7 bases. J lost 5 bases, V lost 1 base, and 5 bases had no gene match. CDR3 length: 14 residues. Per germline, CDR1 DFQATT and CDR2 SNEGSKA (reference sequence). The CDR3 sequence: CSARVSTSHNEQFF. The DNA of the CDR3 is TGCAGTGCTAGAGTTTCGACTAGCCACAATGAGCAGTTCTTC.

This clonotype was detected only a few times. This chain links TRBV28 with TRBJ2-2; D perhaps matches TRBD1 (5 bases). Germline V gene sequence: CDR1 MDHEN, CDR2 SYDVKM. The V gene lost 2 bases and the J gene lost 4 bases, with 11 bases spanning the gap. The CDR3 extends over 15 amino acids. For the CDR3, the DNA is TGTGCCAGCAGTTTAAGCGCCAGGGCCACCGGGGAGCTGTTTTTT. It translates to CASSLSARATGELFF. Together with reference TRBV28 and TRBJ2-2, the CDR3 gives the full variable domain: DVKVTQSSRYLVKRTGEKVFLECVQDMDHENMFWYRQDPGLGLRLIYFSYDVKMKEKGDIPEGYSVSREKKERFSLILESASTNQTSMYLCASSLSARATGELFFGEGSRLTVL.

V usage is TRBV6-1 and J usage is TRBJ2-6; D is unresolved. Per germline, CDR1 MNHNS and CDR2 SASEGT. Trimming took off 6 bases at V and 2 bases at J, with 11 bases between the two ends. The CDR3 has 15 residues. CDR3 nucleotides: TGTGCCAGCAGCCTCAAGTTTGCTGGGGCCAACGTCCTGACTTTC. Amino acid sequence: CASSLKFAGANVLTF.

This clonotype was seen more than once but under ten times. The rearrangement uses TRBV25-1 and TRBJ2-2, with 14 bases matching TRBD2. Trimming at V came to 4 bases and at J to 3 bases, leaving 10 bases not matched to a gene. This CDR3 comprises 19 residues. Germline V lookup: CDR1 MGHDK, CDR2 SYGVNS. The CDR3 spells CASSGPGTSGRGDTGELFF. In DNA form, the CDR3 reads TGTGCCAGCAGTGGACCCGGGACTAGCGGGAGAGGGGACACCGGGGAGCTGTTTTTT.

This clonotype was picked up a small number of times. This chain uses TRBV29-1 with TRBJ2-7; TRBD2 aligns across 8 bases. Germline values: CDR1 SQVTM, CDR2 ANQGSEA. With V trimmed by 0 bases and J by 2 bases, 9 bases remained unmatched. The CDR3 is 16 residues long. The CDR3 loop reads CSVEDRGSGSPYEQYF. CDR3 in DNA: TGCAGCGTTGAAGATCGGGGAAGCGGGAGCCCCTACGAGCAGTACTTC.

The genes are TRBV2 and TRBJ2-1, with 11 nucleotides matching TRBD1. Trimming removed 5 bases from V and 2 bases from J; junction bases left unmatched: 2. The CDR3 has 15 residues. Germline loops: CDR1 SNHLY, CDR2 FYNNEI. The CDR3 loop is CASSMGQGAYNEQFF. Here the CDR3 DNA reads TGTGCCAGCAGTATGGGACAGGGGGCCTACAATGAGCAGTTCTTC.

Ten or more counts support this clonotype. V and J are TRBV20-1 and TRBJ2-3; D uncertain. The CDR3 sequence is 13 residues long. The ends were cut back, 8 bases at V and 2 bases at J, with 14 bases in the middle. Germline lookup yields CDR1 DFQATT and CDR2 SNEGSKA (reference sequence). The CDR3 loop reads CSMIGGNTDTQYF. The CDR3 nucleotides read TGCAGTATGATCGGTGGGAACACAGATACGCAGTATTTT.

This clonotype came up many times. The chain uses TRBV11-2 and TRBJ2-3; 13 positions agree with TRBD2. Germline CDR1 and CDR2: SGHAT and FQNNGV. Trimming cost V 4 bases and J 3 bases; bases outside gene matches: 10. The CDR3 runs 18 residues. CDR3 in amino acids: CASSSWTSGRWRTDTQYF. The DNA for the CDR3 is TGTGCCAGCAGCTCTTGGACTAGCGGGAGATGGAGAACAGATACGCAGTATTTT.

This clonotype was found a few times. The genes are TRBV20-1 and TRBJ2-5; D is possibly TRBD2 (5 bases). The germline V gene encodes CDR1 DFQATT and CDR2 SNEGSKA (reference sequence). Trimming cost V 2 bases and J 5 bases, with 18 bases left between them. The CDR3 length is 15 residues. The CDR3 region is CSARLPDQPGETQYF. The CDR3 DNA reads as TGCAGTGCTAGACTACCGGACCAGCCGGGGGAGACCCAGTACTTC.

This clonotype came up a few times. The chain links TRBV7-8 to TRBJ2-3; 11 bases are a match to TRBD2. The J segment lost 6 bases and the V segment lost 2 bases, leaving 13 bases of the junction unmatched. The CDR3 is 18 residues long. Germline V CDR1 and CDR2: SGHVS, FQNEAQ. This CDR3 is CASSLNPVLAGGWDTQYF. CDR3 DNA sequence: TGTGCCAGCAGCTTAAACCCGGTCCTAGCGGGAGGTTGGGATACGCAGTATTTT.

The gene calls are TRBV6-2 or TRBV6-3 and TRBJ2-7; 7 nucleotides agree with TRBD1. The germline V gene encodes CDR1 MNHEY and CDR2 SVGEGT. The junction had 9 bases not matched to a gene; V was cut back by 6 bases and J by 1 base. CDR3 length: 15 amino acids. The CDR3 bases are TGTGCCAGCAGCCGACTTGGGACAGCTTCCTACGAGCAGTACTTC. Translating it yields CASSRLGTASYEQYF.

This rearrangement joins TRBV5-1 to TRBJ2-1; 12 nucleotides line up with TRBD2. Germline values: CDR1 SGHRS, CDR2 YFSETQ. Germline trimming cut 1 base from V and 7 bases from J; bases unmatched to any gene: 6. The CDR3 is 16 residues long. DNA for the CDR3: TGCGCCAGCAGCTTGAGCCCTAGCGGGAGGGTGAATGAGCAGTTCTTC. It yields the protein CASSLSPSGRVNEQFF.

The V gene is TRBV20-1, the J gene TRBJ2-7, with 11 nucleotides matching TRBD2. Unmatched junction bases numbered 10, after V lost 3 bases and J lost 3 bases. This CDR3 has 16 amino acids. Germline-derived CDR1 and CDR2 are DFQATT and SNEGSKA (reference sequence). The CDR3 DNA reads as TGCAGTGCTAGGGACTACACTAGCGGGAGTAGCTACGAGCAGTACTTC. Translating it yields CSARDYTSGSSYEQYF.

This clonotype showed up many times. This rearrangement joins TRBV7-2 to TRBJ2-2; 7 bases are a match to TRBD2. Germline CDR1 reads SGHTA; CDR2 reads FQGNSA. This CDR3 has 16 amino acids. The junction had 12 bases not matched to a gene; V was cut back by 5 bases and J by 6 bases. The CDR3 sequence is CASSPGGRELSGELFF. The CDR3 DNA is TGTGCCAGCAGCCCCGGGGGGAGGGAGCTTTCCGGGGAGCTGTTTTTT.

This clonotype was seen a few times. In DNA, the CDR3 is TGTGCCAGCAGCCAACGGACAGGGAATAGAAACACCATATATTTT. The encoded protein is CASSQRTGNRNTIYF. V and J are TRBV7-2 and TRBJ1-3, with 8 positions matching TRBD1. Germline loops: CDR1 SGHTA, CDR2 FQGNSA. With V trimmed by 5 bases and J by 5 bases, 8 bases remained unmatched. CDR3 size: 15 residues.

This clonotype was picked up many times. This chain connects TRBV10-3 to TRBJ2-7, with 8 bases aligning to TRBD1. The junction had 22 bases not matched to a gene; V was cut back by 10 bases and J by 2 bases. Germline CDR1 reads ENHRY; CDR2 reads SYGVKD. CDR3 size: 18 residues. CDR3 sequence: CATAGQGATSTVTYEQYF. CDR3 sequence (DNA): TGTGCCACCGCCGGGCAGGGGGCGACTTCTACCGTCACCTACGAGCAGTACTTC.

This clonotype was seen a handful of times. The chain carries TRBV30 and TRBJ2-1, with 11 bases matching TRBD2. CDR3 length: 14 amino acids. V gave up 2 bases and J gave up 15 bases; unmatched junction bases: 12. CDR1 is GTSNPN and CDR2 is SVGIG in the germline V gene (reference sequence). CDR3: CAWSLGTSGSRRFF. In nucleotides, the CDR3 is TGTGCCTGGAGTCTCGGGACTAGCGGTTCCAGGCGGTTCTTC.

This clonotype was observed many times. The chain combines TRBV24-1 with TRBJ2-1, with 10 bases fitting TRBD1. The CDR3 length is 15 residues. Germline V gene sequence: CDR1 KGHDR, CDR2 SFDVKD. V lost 3 bases and J lost 9; bases outside the gene matches: 7. The CDR3 loop reads CATSDGQGVTSEQFF. The CDR3 bases are TGTGCCACCAGTGATGGACAGGGGGTTACAAGTGAGCAGTTCTTC.

V usage is TRBV6-1 and J usage is TRBJ2-7; 7 nucleotides agree with TRBD2. Germline loops: CDR1 MNHNS, CDR2 SASEGT. V was pared by 5 bases and J by 6 bases, with 13 bases of the junction left unmatched. This CDR3 has 15 amino acids. For the CDR3, the DNA is TGTGCCAGCAGTAGAGGGCGGGGCGGGAGAATCGAGCAGTACTTC. It encodes CASSRGRGGRIEQYF.

This clonotype has a handful of counts. This chain links TRBV5-1 with TRBJ2-1; TRBD2 matches at 10 bases. With 2 bases clipped from V and 7 bases from J, the junction kept 6 bases outside the gene matches. Looked up from germline, CDR1 is SGHRS and CDR2 is YFSETQ. This CDR3 contains 15 residues. CDR3 region: CASSFTSGTSNEQFF. The CDR3 nucleotides are TGCGCCAGCAGCTTTACTAGCGGGACGTCGAATGAGCAGTTCTTC.